One sample yielded the 21 T cell receptor beta chains listed below, sequenced in a study of cytomegalovirus exposure and HLA in healthy donors. PCR involved 60 Vbeta and 13 Jbeta primers. The protocol was immunoSEQ multiplex PCR, while the TCRdb copy is restricted to in-frame clones and leaves out a portion. Recorded for this sample: some 110,000 clones. Material: PBMCs. The receptor set was obtained from a man in his forties in good health and CMV-seropositive.

The rearrangement joins TRBV21-1 to TRBJ2-1; the tabulated D call, TRBD2, remains unverified against the DNA. TRBV21-1 is marked as a pseudogene. The length of the CDR3 is 13 residues. In DNA form, the CDR3 reads TGTGCCAGCAGGGGACTAGCGGGGGTTGAGCAGTTCTTC. Its translation is CASRGLAGVEQFF.

V usage is TRBV5-1 and J usage is TRBJ2-1; 8 nucleotides match TRBD1. The CDR3 contains 15 residues. The V segment lost 2 bases and the J segment 5 bases; nucleotides outside the gene matches: 6. CDR1 is SGHRS, CDR2 YFSETQ, per germline. The DNA of the CDR3 is TGCGCCAGCAGCTTTACCGGACAGGGACACAATGAGCAGTTCTTC. Translated, it gives CASSFTGQGHNEQFF.

This chain connects TRBV9 to TRBJ2-3, with D possibly TRBD1 on 6 matching bases. CDR3 size: 14 residues. Trimming removed 4 bases from V and 5 bases from J, with 14 bases in between. Germline V gene sequence: CDR1 SGDLS, CDR2 YYNGEE. CDR3 region: CASSYTGLEDTQYF. Written as DNA, the CDR3 is TGTGCCAGCAGCTATACAGGGTTGGAAGATACGCAGTATTTT.

This rearrangement joins TRBV29-1 to TRBJ2-3; 7 nucleotides match TRBD2. The V and J ends lost 1 base and 3 bases, in that order; junction bases with no gene match: 19. The CDR3 extends over 19 amino acids. Looked up from germline, CDR1 is SQVTM and CDR2 is ANQGSEA. In nucleotides, the CDR3 is TGCAGCGTTGAAGGGGCAGCGGGATTAAGCGGGGTCGGGACAGATACGCAGTATTTT. It specifies CSVEGAAGLSGVGTDTQYF.

The chain is built from TRBV27 and TRBJ2-3, with 7 nucleotides matching TRBD2. This CDR3 has 13 residues. The junction had 5 bases not matched to a gene; V was cut back by 3 bases and J by 8 bases. Germline CDR1 MNHEY, CDR2 SMNVEV (reference sequence). This chain's CDR3 is CASSFPSGGTQYF. The CDR3 DNA reads as TGTGCCAGCAGTTTCCCTAGCGGTGGTACGCAGTATTTT.

The chain couples TRBV30 to TRBJ1-5; the D gene is possibly TRBD1 (5 bases). Germline V gene lookup returns CDR1 GTSNPN and CDR2 SVGIG (reference sequence). The CDR3 totals 16 residues. Trimming took off 0 bases at V and 1 base at J, with 13 bases between the two ends. The CDR3 loop reads CAWSVMGLRSNQPQHF. The CDR3 DNA follows: TGTGCCTGGAGTGTAATGGGACTGAGAAGCAATCAGCCCCAGCATTTT.

The chain joins TRBV7-6 to TRBJ1-5, with a possible D match to TRBD1 (6 bases). Per the germline V gene, CDR1 is SGHVS and CDR2 is FNYEAQ. The germline V and J ends were trimmed by 2 bases and 0 bases, with 8 bases remaining between them. The CDR3 covers 15 residues. This CDR3 is CASSLYRDSNQPQHF. Here the CDR3 DNA reads TGTGCCAGCAGCTTATACAGGGATAGCAATCAGCCCCAGCATTTT.

This chain connects TRBV19 to TRBJ2-7, with TRBD2 matching 14 bases. V was clipped by 6 bases and J by 3 bases; unmatched bases: 7. Germline loops: CDR1 LNHDA, CDR2 SQIVND (reference sequence). This CDR3 spans 16 amino acids. CDR3 sequence (DNA): TGTGCCAGTAGCGAAATAGGACTAGCGGGAGGCTACGAGCAGTACTTC. Its translation: CASSEIGLAGGYEQYF. Using reference TRBV19 and TRBJ2-7 for the parts outside the CDR3, the full variable domain is DGGITQSPKYLFRKEGQNVTLSCEQNLNHDAMYWYRQDPGQGLRLIYYSQIVNDFQKGDIAEGYSVSREKKESFPLTVTSAQKNPTAFYLCASSEIGLAGGYEQYFGPGTRLTVT.

CDR3 loop: CASSLRGSGRTGELFF. For the CDR3, the DNA is TGTGCCAGCAGCTTAAGGGGTAGCGGGAGGACCGGGGAGCTGTTTTTT. This chain joins TRBV5-4 and TRBJ2-2, with TRBD2 identical over 10 bases. There are 16 residues in the CDR3. Trimming took 2 bases from V and 5 from J; bases not matched to a gene: 6. Germline V gene lookup returns CDR1 SGHNT and CDR2 YYREEE (reference sequence).

This chain links TRBV11-2 with TRBJ2-4; 14 bases line up with TRBD2. Trimming at V came to 4 bases and at J to 8 bases, leaving 7 bases not matched to a gene. Germline V gives CDR1 SGHAT, CDR2 FQNNGV. The CDR3 length is 16 residues. CDR3: CASSSGTSGSWDIQYF. The DNA for the CDR3 is TGTGCCAGCAGCTCCGGGACTAGCGGGAGCTGGGACATTCAGTACTTC.

The CDR3 reads CAISLLAGRGDTQYF. The CDR3 nucleotides read TGTGCCATCAGCCTACTAGCTGGGAGAGGGGATACGCAGTATTTT. The chain uses TRBV10-3 and TRBJ2-3, with D maybe TRBD2 (6 bases). Trimming shortened V by 6 bases and J by 6 bases, and 19 bases separated the two germline ends. Germline lookup yields CDR1 ENHRY and CDR2 SYGVKD. The CDR3 is made up of 15 amino acids.

The J gene is TRBJ1-4, the V gene TRBV5-8; TRBD1 aligns across 8 bases. Germline assignment: CDR1 SGHTS and CDR2 YDEGEE. The CDR3 covers 15 residues. V gave up 0 bases and J gave up 7 bases; unmatched junction bases: 5. The CDR3 protein is CASSLGQGKREKLFF. The CDR3, as DNA: TGTGCCAGCAGCTTGGGACAGGGGAAGCGTGAAAAACTGTTTTTT.

The chain joins TRBV28 to TRBJ1-1; 7 bases agree with TRBD1. With V trimmed by 5 bases and J by 1 base, 4 bases remained unmatched. Germline V gene data show CDR1 as MDHEN and CDR2 as SYDVKM. This CDR3 is 14 amino acids long. The CDR3 DNA sequence: TGTGCCAGCAGTCGACAGGGACAGAACACTGAAGCTTTCTTT. Translated: CASSRQGQNTEAFF.

The V call is TRBV6-1, the J call TRBJ1-2, with a tentative D call TRBD1 (6 bases). Germline V CDR1 and CDR2: MNHNS, SASEGT. V was shortened by 0 bases and J by 4 bases, with 12 bases between the two germline ends. The CDR3 covers 15 residues. The CDR3 bases are TGTGCCAGCAGTGAAGCGCGGTCACAGGGCTATGGCTACACCTTC. As protein: CASSEARSQGYGYTF.

CDR3 sequence reads: CASSRDRGTSGANVLTF. For the CDR3, the DNA is TGTGCCAGCAGCCGAGACAGGGGAACTTCTGGGGCCAACGTCCTGACTTTC. J is TRBJ2-6 and V is TRBV2; TRBD1 aligns across 8 bases. Unmatched junction bases numbered 8, after V lost 6 bases and J lost 1 base. The CDR3 is 17 residues long. Germline V gene lookup returns CDR1 SNHLY and CDR2 FYNNEI.

For the CDR3, the DNA is TGTGCCAGCAGTTCGGGACAGGGAATCCTAGAGACTGAAGCTTTCTTT. This gives the protein CASSSGQGILETEAFF. The chain uses TRBV6-5 and TRBJ1-1, with 9 nucleotides matching TRBD1. With 4 bases clipped from V and 5 bases from J, the junction kept 11 bases outside the gene matches. This CDR3 contains 16 residues. CDR1 and CDR2 (germline): MNHEY, SVGAGI.

The CDR3 reads CASSQGLAGSTDTQYF. The CDR3 DNA sequence: TGTGCCAGCAGCCAGGGACTAGCGGGCTCCACAGATACGCAGTATTTT. The chain employs TRBV11-3 and TRBJ2-3; 12 nucleotides line up with TRBD2. Per the germline V gene, CDR1 is SGHNT and CDR2 is YENEEA. Trimming cost V 5 bases and J 2 bases; bases outside gene matches: 5. This CDR3 has 16 amino acids. The variable domain in full, with the rest retrieved from reference TRBV11-3 and TRBJ2-3, is EAGVVQSPRYKIIEKKQPVAFWCNPISGHNTLYWYLQNLGQGPELLIRYENEEAVDDSQLPKDRFSAERLKGVDSTLKIQPAELGDSAVYLCASSQGLAGSTDTQYFGPGTRLTVL.

About this clone: The sample holds other DNA sequences that translate to the same CDR3. The chain is built from TRBV6-1 and TRBJ2-7; D possibly corresponds to TRBD2 (6 bases). The germline V gene encodes CDR1 MNHNS and CDR2 SASEGT. The CDR3 has 16 residues. V dropped 2 bases and J dropped 7 bases, with 21 bases sitting between them. The DNA for the CDR3 is TGTGCCAGCAGTGAATCGGAGGGATTCATCTTTTGGGAGCAGTACTTC. Amino acid sequence: CASSESEGFIFWEQYF.

The chain links TRBV10-1 to TRBJ2-7, with TRBD1 as a possible D gene (5 bases). Looked up from germline, CDR1 is WNHNN and CDR2 is SYGVQD (reference sequence). V gave up 6 bases and J gave up 5 bases, with 14 bases separating them. This CDR3 comprises 13 residues. DNA of the CDR3: TGCGCCAGCAGCCTAATTGGGGCGGACGAGCAGTACTTC. As protein: CASSLIGADEQYF.

The chain has TRBV20-1 and TRBJ1-5, with D hard to call. The germline V and J ends were trimmed by 6 bases and 13 bases, with 16 bases remaining between them. The CDR3 loop spans 11 amino acids. Germline values: CDR1 DFQATT, CDR2 SNEGSKA (reference sequence). CDR3 nucleotide sequence: TGCAGTGCGGCATGGCATCAGGCTCAGCATTTT. Translated, it gives CSAAWHQAQHF.

V is TRBV12-5 and J is TRBJ1-2; TRBD1 aligns across 9 bases. Germline V gene data show CDR1 as LGHNT and CDR2 as FRNRAP. The junction had 8 bases not matched to a gene; V was cut back by 4 bases and J by 8 bases. The CDR3 has 14 amino acids. The CDR3 DNA is TGTGCTAGTGGTTCGAGGACAGGGGCGAGGGGCTACACCTTC. Amino acids: CASGSRTGARGYTF.